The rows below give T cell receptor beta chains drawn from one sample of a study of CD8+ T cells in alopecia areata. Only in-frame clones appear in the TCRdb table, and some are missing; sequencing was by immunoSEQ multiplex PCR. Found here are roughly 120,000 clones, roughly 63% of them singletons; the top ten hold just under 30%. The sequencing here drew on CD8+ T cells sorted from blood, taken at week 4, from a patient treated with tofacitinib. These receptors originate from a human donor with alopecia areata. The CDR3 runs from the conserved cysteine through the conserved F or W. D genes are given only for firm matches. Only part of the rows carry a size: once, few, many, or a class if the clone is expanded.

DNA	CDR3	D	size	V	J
TGTGCCTGGAGTGATGGCCAGGGAAATCAGCCCCAGCATTTT	CAWSDGQGNQPQHF	NA	few	TRBV30	TRBJ1-5
TGTGCCAGCAGTTTAGAAGCGCGACAGGTCCGCACAGATACGCAGTATTTT	CASSLEARQVRTDTQYF	NA	NA	TRBV28	TRBJ2-3
TGTGCCAGCAGCTTATCTCGGTCCGATAGCTCTGGGGCCAACGTCCTGACTTTC	CASSLSRSDSSGANVLTF	NA	once	TRBV7-9	TRBJ2-6
TGTGCCAGCAGGACAGGGTTACATCAGCCCCAGCATTTT	CASRTGLHQPQHF	TRBD1	NA	TRBV2	TRBJ1-5
TGTGCCAGCAGCTCCACCTGGACTAGCGGGGGGGGCAATGAGCAGTTCTTC	CASSSTWTSGGGNEQFF	TRBD2	once	TRBV7-9	TRBJ2-1
TGTGCCTGGAGTGAAGGGGGCACCGGGGAGCTGTTTTTT	CAWSEGGTGELFF	NA	NA	TRBV30	TRBJ2-2
TGCAGCGTTGAAGATCCGGGCAGGGGTTCCCCCTACGAGCAGTACTTC	CSVEDPGRGSPYEQYF	NA	NA	TRBV29-1	TRBJ2-7
TGTGCCAGCAGCTTAGGCGCGGGGGCGAAACAGCCCCAGCATTTT	CASSLGAGAKQPQHF	NA	NA	TRBV13	TRBJ1-5
TGTGCCAGCAGTTTATTGGGGCAAGAGACCCAGTACTTC	CASSLLGQETQYF	NA	NA	TRBV27	TRBJ2-5
TGTGCTCTCACAGAGAACACTGAAGCTTTCTTT	CALTENTEAFF	NA	NA	TRBV30	TRBJ1-1
TGTGCCAGCAGCTTGGTGGGGGCGGTAACTGGTGAGCAGTTCTTC	CASSLVGAVTGEQFF	NA	NA	TRBV5-6	TRBJ2-1